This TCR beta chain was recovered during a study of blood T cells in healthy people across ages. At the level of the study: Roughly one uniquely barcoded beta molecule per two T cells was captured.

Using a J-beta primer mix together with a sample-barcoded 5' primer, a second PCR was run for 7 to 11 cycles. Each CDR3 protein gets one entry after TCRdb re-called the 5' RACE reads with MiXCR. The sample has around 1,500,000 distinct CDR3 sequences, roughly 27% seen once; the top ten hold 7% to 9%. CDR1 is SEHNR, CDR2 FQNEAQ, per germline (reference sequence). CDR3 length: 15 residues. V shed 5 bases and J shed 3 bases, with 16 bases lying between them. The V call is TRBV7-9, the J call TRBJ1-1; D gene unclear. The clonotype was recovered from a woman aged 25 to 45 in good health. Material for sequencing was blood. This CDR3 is CASSPGGGWDTEAFF. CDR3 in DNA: TGTGCCAGCAGCCCAGGTGGCGGGTGGGACACTGAAGCTTTCTTT. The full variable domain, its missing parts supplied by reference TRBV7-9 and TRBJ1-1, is DTGVSQNPRHKITKRGQNVTFRCDPISEHNRLYWYRQTLGQGPEFLTYFQNEAQLEKSRLLSDRFSAERPKGSFSTLEIQRTEQGDSAMYLCASSPGGGWDTEAFFGQGTRLTVV.